A single T cell receptor (beta chain) is shown here with its context. The antigen is undetermined. This may be a read error, as it is one base from a much larger clone. The data derive from a study of breast tumors, draining lymph nodes, adjacent tissues. The CDR3 totals 15 residues. J gave up 5 bases and V 8 bases, and 9 bases lay outside the gene matches. TCRdb used MiXCR to reprocess the multiplex PCR reads, holding one entry per CDR3 protein. This table holds 50,000 to 75,000 distinct CDR3 sequences, around 60% found once. Study-wide results and caveats: Most tumor T cells seemingly derive from lymph node, then expand in tumor. Tumors had less TCR diversity than lymph nodes, more than nontumor tissue.

Sequences were obtained from breast tumor tissue. This TCR came from a female donor with breast cancer. Some clones in this sample may be carry-over from other donors' samples. V usage is TRBV12-3 or TRBV12-4 and J usage is TRBJ2-2; 9 nucleotides align to TRBD2. The CDR3 coding sequence is TGTGCCAGCCAAAGCGCGGGAGGGATTACCGGGGAGCTGTTTTTT. This codes for CASQSAGGITGELFF.